The source of this T cell receptor beta chain is a study of neurological immune-mediated disorders. The CDR3 is 15 amino acids. Trimming left V 5 bases short and J 0 bases short, with 13 bases between. In germline, CDR1 is SGHAT, CDR2 FQNNGV. The cDNA came from 5'RACE, which used 10-nucleotide random UMIs. Every sequencing run generated over 180 million TCR-beta sequences from 15-18 subjects. Each CDR3 protein is one row after TCRdb ran MiXCR on the 5' RACE reads. The table lists 70,000 to 95,000 distinct CDR3 sequences, roughly 13% of them singletons. This clonotype was recorded many times. Time point meaning: longitudinal time-point 2. The starting material, 2 million PBMCs stored at -80 C, gave rise to the unsorted libraries.

Sample: PBMCs. The receptor was derived from a female donor with HTLV-1-associated myelopathy (HAM/TSP). This chain links TRBV11-2 with TRBJ1-2; D gene uncertain. The CDR3 region is CASSDLRGSNYGYTF. CDR3 sequence (DNA): TGTGCCAGCAGCGATCTCCGGGGTTCTAACTATGGCTACACCTTC.